Shown below are 27 T cell receptor beta chains from a single sample sequenced in a study of monozygotic twins with inflammatory bowel disease. Following a re-call of the 5' RACE reads, TCRdb has one entry per CDR3 protein and lacks DNA. The clone table shows over 100,000 distinct CDR3 sequences, with the ten largest holding around 11%. Sequenced material: blood. The receptors originated from a human donor with ulcerative colitis or Crohn's disease, or a healthy co-twin of an affected twin (not recorded which).

The chain recombines TRBV29-1 with TRBJ2-1; the D gene TCRdb calls, TRBD2, cannot be checked with no DNA. The V gene's germline CDR1 is SQVTM and CDR2 ANQGSEA. The CDR3 contains 13 residues. The CDR3 sequence is CSVERTSGDEQFF.

The chain carries TRBV28 and TRBJ2-7. Germline CDR1 is MDHEN and CDR2 is SYDVKM. This CDR3 region has 15 residues. This chain's CDR3 is CASSLFLYSHYEQYF.

The chain uses TRBV7-9 and TRBJ2-2; with no DNA, the TCRdb D assignment of TRBD1 cannot be verified. The CDR3 covers 17 residues. Germline assignment: CDR1 SEHNR and CDR2 FQNEAQ (reference sequence). The CDR3 protein is CASSGYVAGAPGGELFF.

The V gene is TRBV5-1, the J gene TRBJ2-3; checking the TCRdb D call of TRBD2 is not possible without DNA. The CDR3 consists of 16 residues. The germline V gene encodes CDR1 SGHRS and CDR2 YFSETQ. CDR3 in amino acids: CASSFTTSGRADTQYF. The entire variable domain, with the rest obtained from reference TRBV5-1 and TRBJ2-3, is as follows: KAGVTQTPRYLIKTRGQQVTLSCSPISGHRSVSWYQQTPGQGLQFLFEYFSETQRNKGNFPGRFSGRQFSNSRSEMNVSTLELGDSALYLCASSFTTSGRADTQYFGPGTRLTVL.

J is TRBJ2-7 and V is TRBV5-6; TCRdb indicates TRBD2, and absent DNA this call remains unverified. This CDR3 comprises 16 residues. Looked up from germline, CDR1 is SGHDT and CDR2 is YYEEEE. The CDR3 reads CASSLGTSERVSEQYF. Full variable domain (rest looked up from reference TRBV5-6 and TRBJ2-7): DAGVTQSPTHLIKTRGQQVTLRCSPKSGHDTVSWYQQALGQGPQFIFQYYEEEERQRGNFPDRFSGHQFPNYSSELNVNALLLGDSALYLCASSLGTSERVSEQYFGPGTRLTVT.

V and J are TRBV18 and TRBJ2-3; there is no DNA to check the TCRdb D call of TRBD2. This CDR3 is built from 15 residues. Germline V gene sequence: CDR1 KGHSH, CDR2 LQKENI. This chain's CDR3 is CASSLGTSGGDTQYF.

The V call is TRBV5-1, the J call TRBJ2-5; no DNA is available, so the TRBD2 call from TCRdb remains unchecked. CDR1 SGHRS and CDR2 YFSETQ come from the germline V gene. The CDR3 has 15 residues. The CDR3 spells CASSLAGTSGETQYF.

This chain connects TRBV7-2 to TRBJ2-3; the TCRdb D gene call, TRBD1, has no DNA to confirm it. The CDR3 runs to 13 residues. The germline V gene has CDR1 SGHTA and CDR2 FQGNSA. The CDR3 sequence: CASSNRDTDTQYF.

The rearrangement links TRBV7-2 to TRBJ1-3; absent DNA, TCRdb's TRBD1 call cannot be checked. In germline, CDR1 is SGHTA, CDR2 FQGNSA. The CDR3 covers 15 residues. The CDR3 reads CASSLVGGTGNTIYF.

V is TRBV21-1 and J is TRBJ1-2. TRBV21-1 is an annotated pseudogene. CDR3 size: 12 residues. CDR3 loop: CASSKDGDGYTF.

CDR3 protein: CASSFGQGSYNEQFF. The chain recombines TRBV7-3 with TRBJ2-1; TCRdb designates TRBD1, a call that cannot be tested without DNA. In germline, CDR1 is SGHTA, CDR2 FQGTGA. The CDR3 has 15 residues.

The rearrangement links TRBV5-1 to TRBJ1-6; the D call from TCRdb, TRBD1, cannot be confirmed without DNA. Germline V gives CDR1 SGHRS, CDR2 YFSETQ. The CDR3 has 13 amino acids. CDR3: CASGAGRNSPLHF.

This chain connects TRBV5-4 to TRBJ2-1; the TRBD1 assignment by TCRdb is unverifiable without DNA. The CDR3 contains 15 residues. The germline gives CDR1 SGHNT, CDR2 YYREEE (reference sequence). The CDR3 region is CASSSPGGGYNEQFF.

The J gene is TRBJ1-1, the V gene TRBV29-1. The CDR3 is made up of 13 amino acids. From germline, CDR1 is SQVTM and CDR2 ANQGSEA. CDR3 sequence reads: CSVHSEVNTEAFF.

V and J are TRBV4-1 and TRBJ2-1; TCRdb proposes TRBD2, but this gene call is untestable without DNA. Germline lookup yields CDR1 MGHRA and CDR2 YSYEKL. CDR3 size: 16 residues. CDR3 residues: CASSPRTSGRVNEQFF.

The chain links TRBV5-4 to TRBJ2-7; TCRdb reports TRBD2, a call that lacks DNA to check it against. Germline assignment: CDR1 SGHNT and CDR2 YYREEE (reference sequence). The CDR3 is 15 amino acids. The chain's CDR3 is CASSLEAADAYEQYF.

The chain uses TRBV7-8 and TRBJ2-7; there is no DNA to check the TCRdb D call of TRBD1. The CDR3 length is 15 residues. Germline CDR1 SGHVS, CDR2 FQNEAQ. The CDR3 loop is CASSLVDRGTYEQYF.

This rearrangement joins TRBV5-6 to TRBJ2-5; TCRdb selects TRBD2, and the lack of DNA leaves this call unchecked. Germline V gene lookup returns CDR1 SGHDT and CDR2 YYEEEE. The CDR3 is made up of 14 amino acids. CDR3 region: CASSFVRGEGTQYF.

The V call is TRBV2, the J call TRBJ1-2; TCRdb lists TRBD1, though no DNA is available to test this call. The CDR3 has 14 residues. CDR1 and CDR2 (germline): SNHLY, FYNNEI. The CDR3 reads CASSARQGEAGYTF.

This chain uses TRBV9 with TRBJ1-1; absent DNA, TCRdb's TRBD1 call cannot be checked. The CDR3 has 16 residues. CDR1 and CDR2 from the germline V gene are SGDLS and YYNGEE. The CDR3 loop is CASSVMAGKMNTEAFF.

This chain connects TRBV2 to TRBJ1-1. The CDR3 has 14 amino acids. The V gene's germline CDR1 is SNHLY and CDR2 FYNNEI. The CDR3: CASSDVGGNTEAFF.

This chain links TRBV11-2 with TRBJ2-6; without DNA, the TCRdb call of TRBD2 cannot be checked. CDR3 size: 19 residues. Germline assignment: CDR1 SGHAT and CDR2 FQNNGV. The CDR3 protein is CASSLGFGLAGEGANVLTF.

This chain joins TRBV9 and TRBJ2-1; TCRdb calls TRBD2, which cannot be checked without DNA. CDR3 size: 15 residues. The germline gives CDR1 SGDLS, CDR2 YYNGEE. CDR3 sequence: CASSMGTSESAGEFF.

J is TRBJ2-1 and V is TRBV20-1; TCRdb's D call, TRBD1, is unchecked because there is no DNA. The CDR3 has 14 amino acids. From germline, CDR1 is DFQATT and CDR2 SNEGSKA (reference sequence). CDR3 residues: CSAYDNARYNEQFF.

The rearrangement links TRBV7-2 to TRBJ2-7. Germline CDR1 reads SGHTA; CDR2 reads FQGNSA. The CDR3 is made up of 12 amino acids. CDR3 loop: CASSLAQDLQYF.

The chain joins TRBV7-8 to TRBJ2-5; no DNA is available, so the TRBD2 call from TCRdb remains unchecked. CDR1 and CDR2 from the germline V gene are SGHVS and FQNEAQ. This CDR3 contains 17 residues. CDR3 protein: CASSPRTSGGLGETQYF.

This chain joins TRBV20-1 and TRBJ2-2. Germline V gene sequence: CDR1 DFQATT, CDR2 SNEGSKA (reference sequence). The CDR3 runs to 11 residues. CDR3 loop: CSCGATGELFF.